The 22 T cell receptor beta chains given below trace back to one sample, sequenced in a study of T cells in Graves' hyperthyroidism and ophthalmopathy. Amplified TCR beta CDR3 regions came from RNA transcripts. HTBI primers were used for first-round RT-PCR of the TCR CDR3. TCRdb redid the calling of the multiplex PCR reads with MiXCR, one entry per CDR3 protein. The table records some 650,000 distinct CDR3 sequences, about a sixth of them present only once. Sequenced input: blood. These receptors were taken from a woman aged 35 to 49 with Graves' ophthalmopathy.

This clonotype has just one count. This rearrangement joins TRBV12-3 or TRBV12-4 to TRBJ1-5, with D unclear. CDR3 length equals 15 residues. Trimming took off 1 base at V and 2 bases at J, with 9 bases between the two ends. CDR3 amino acids: CASSLEGAGNQPQHF. As DNA, the CDR3 is TGTGCCAGCAGTTTAGAGGGTGCGGGCAATCAGCCCCAGCATTTT.

The chain is built from TRBV12-3 or TRBV12-4 and TRBJ1-4, with no clear D. The CDR3 sequence is 15 residues long. V shed 2 bases and J shed 7 bases, with 14 bases lying between them. Here the CDR3 DNA reads TGTGCCAGCAGTTTATGGGGTGTTAGTGGTGAAAAACTGTTTTTT. This gives the protein CASSLWGVSGEKLFF.

This clonotype was detected many times. V and J are TRBV13 and TRBJ2-3, with D perhaps matching TRBD1 (5 bases). The V gene's germline CDR1 is PRHDT and CDR2 FYEKMQ (reference sequence). Trimming left V 1 base short and J 4 bases short, with 21 bases between. The CDR3 is 18 residues long. The CDR3 reads CASSLDQPSWEGADTQYF. CDR3 nucleotide sequence: TGTGCCAGCAGCTTAGATCAGCCCTCGTGGGAAGGGGCAGATACGCAGTATTTT.

This sequence joins TRBV6-1 and TRBJ1-1, with TRBD1 matching over 7 bases. The CDR3 is made up of 13 amino acids. The germline gives CDR1 MNHNS, CDR2 SASEGT. The V segment lost 9 bases and the J segment 6 bases; nucleotides outside the gene matches: 10. CDR3 amino acids: CASARDRTSEAFF. CDR3 coding DNA: TGTGCCAGTGCTCGGGACAGAACCTCTGAAGCTTTCTTT.

J is TRBJ2-7 and V is TRBV20-1; 10 nucleotides line up with TRBD1. The CDR3 totals 16 residues. In germline, CDR1 is DFQATT, CDR2 SNEGSKA (reference sequence). V was clipped by 3 bases and J by 7 bases; unmatched bases: 15. The CDR3 here is CSARGAGTGDSGEQYF. CDR3 DNA sequence: TGCAGTGCTAGGGGGGCAGGGACAGGGGACTCGGGGGAGCAGTACTTC.

The chain recombines TRBV18 with TRBJ2-1; D tentatively reads TRBD1 or TRBD2 (5 bases each). V lost 3 bases to trimming and J lost 8 bases, with 20 bases between them. CDR3 length equals 16 residues. Germline V gene lookup returns CDR1 KGHSH and CDR2 LQKENI. The CDR3 DNA reads TGTGCCAGCTCACCTTCTTGGGGGACGGTAAGGGATGAGCAGTTCTTC. This sequence encodes CASSPSWGTVRDEQFF.

This clonotype showed up many times. The chain uses TRBV20-1 and TRBJ2-1; D is possibly TRBD2 (6 bases). Germline V gene data show CDR1 as DFQATT and CDR2 as SNEGSKA (reference sequence). Trimming left V 3 bases short and J 8 bases short, with 17 bases between. The CDR3 length is 14 residues. CDR3 in amino acids: CSARLRLVGYEQFF. The CDR3 DNA is TGCAGTGCTAGGCTGAGACTAGTCGGCTATGAGCAGTTCTTC.

V gene TRBV28 combines with J gene TRBJ1-5; D is uncertain. The CDR3 is 14 residues long. V lost 7 bases, J lost 9 bases, and 19 bases lay in between. CDR1 and CDR2 (germline): MDHEN, SYDVKM. The CDR3 protein is CASTPIPSSLPQHF. DNA of the CDR3: TGTGCCAGCACCCCCATACCCAGCTCGTTGCCCCAGCATTTT.

The chain recombines TRBV3-1 with TRBJ1-4, with D uncertain. The CDR3 is made up of 18 amino acids. Trimming stripped 0 bases from V and 1 base from J, with 15 bases between. Looked up from germline, CDR1 is LGHDT and CDR2 is YNNKEL (reference sequence). The CDR3 nucleotides read TGTGCCAGCAGCCAAGATCGGTTGGCGGTGGGAACTAATGAAAAACTGTTTTTT. Protein product: CASSQDRLAVGTNEKLFF.

The chain combines TRBV18 with TRBJ2-5; a weak D match, TRBD2 (6 bases). This CDR3 is 14 amino acids long. Trimming stripped 4 bases from V and 1 base from J, with 10 bases between. Germline V gene lookup returns CDR1 KGHSH and CDR2 LQKENI. Here the CDR3 reads CASSRPGLQETQYF. The CDR3 region has the DNA TGTGCCAGCTCACGTCCGGGACTCCAAGAGACCCAGTACTTC.

This clonotype has a handful of counts. J is TRBJ1-1 and V is TRBV2; D not certain. Trimming cost V 1 base and J 10 bases, with 13 bases left between them. The CDR3 totals 13 residues. Germline CDR1 is SNHLY and CDR2 is FYNNEI. The CDR3 nucleotides are TGTGCCAGCAGTGAAGTAAGAAAAGAGGGAGCTTTCTTT. Protein: CASSEVRKEGAFF. The full variable domain, rest sourced from reference TRBV2 and TRBJ1-1, is EPEVTQTPSHQVTQMGQEVILRCVPISNHLYFYWYRQILGQKVEFLVSFYNNEISEKSEIFDDQFSVERPDGSNFTLKIRSTKLEDSAMYFCASSEVRKEGAFFGQGTRLTVV.

V usage is TRBV7-9 and J usage is TRBJ1-1, with 7 bases matching TRBD1. Germline trimming cut 6 bases from V and 6 bases from J; bases unmatched to any gene: 13. Per the germline V gene, CDR1 is SEHNR and CDR2 is FQNEAQ (reference sequence). There are 15 residues in the CDR3. The CDR3 DNA reads TGTGCCAGCAGTTCCCCAAGGCAGGGGGACGCTGAAGCTTTCTTT. The encoded protein is CASSSPRQGDAEAFF.

The sample holds many counts of this clonotype. A junction boundary mismatches the germline segment, possibly from a read error. The chain has TRBV18 and TRBJ2-2, with 9 bases fitting TRBD1. This CDR3 region has 16 residues. CDR1 is KGHSH and CDR2 is LQKENI in the germline V gene. CDR3: CASAPGQGTRTGELFF. The CDR3 DNA reads as TGTGCCAGCGCACCAGGACAGGGGACGAGAACCGGGGAGCTGTTTTTT.

CDR3 sequence reads: CASYGGGSIRSEAFF. The CDR3 region has the DNA TGTGCCAGCTACGGGGGGGGCAGTATTCGCTCTGAAGCTTTCTTT. The chain employs TRBV27 and TRBJ1-1, with TRBD1 as a possible D gene (6 bases). CDR3 size: 15 residues. Germline values: CDR1 MNHEY, CDR2 SMNVEV (reference sequence). The V gene lost 8 bases and the J gene lost 6 bases, with 22 bases spanning the gap.

The gene calls are TRBV5-1 and TRBJ2-3; 10 bases are a match to TRBD2. Germline V gives CDR1 SGHRS, CDR2 YFSETQ. The J segment lost 1 base and the V segment lost 4 bases, leaving 9 bases of the junction unmatched. CDR3 length: 17 residues. As DNA, the CDR3 is TGCGCCAGCAGCCCACCCACCACTAGCGGGGGCACAGATACGCAGTATTTT. Translated, it gives CASSPPTTSGGTDTQYF.

This chain links TRBV3-1 with TRBJ2-2; 8 nucleotides agree with TRBD2. The CDR3 has 17 amino acids. Unmatched junction bases numbered 7, after V lost 4 bases and J lost 0 bases. The germline gives CDR1 LGHDT, CDR2 YNNKEL (reference sequence). The DNA for the CDR3 is TGTGCCAGCAGCCCCTCTGGTAGCGGGGCGAACACCGGGGAGCTGTTTTTT. Translation gives CASSPSGSGANTGELFF. Using reference TRBV3-1 and TRBJ2-2 for the parts outside the CDR3, the full variable domain is DTAVSQTPKYLVTQMGNDKSIKCEQNLGHDTMYWYKQDSKKFLKIMFSYNNKELIINETVPNRFSPKSPDKAHLNLHINSLELGDSAVYFCASSPSGSGANTGELFFGEGSRLTVL.

The table lists this clonotype with many counts. The CDR3 spells CASSLAPRQGYTF. DNA of the CDR3: TGTGCCAGCAGCTTAGCCCCACGACAAGGCTACACCTTC. The V call is TRBV7-9, the J call TRBJ1-2, with D unresolved. The V gene's germline CDR1 is SEHNR and CDR2 FQNEAQ (reference sequence). The CDR3 loop spans 13 amino acids. V was cut by 0 bases and J by 8 bases, with 10 bases left in between.

This clonotype was counted many times. This chain joins TRBV28 and TRBJ1-5; maybe TRBD1 (6 bases). The CDR3 loop spans 17 amino acids. Germline CDR1 is MDHEN and CDR2 is SYDVKM. V lost 4 bases to trimming and J lost 4 bases, with 20 bases between them. The CDR3 is CASSSVGGVLGNQPQHF. The DNA of the CDR3 is TGTGCCAGCAGTTCAGTCGGGGGCGTTTTGGGGAATCAGCCCCAGCATTTT.

The chain recombines TRBV6-2 or TRBV6-3 with TRBJ2-3, with 11 nucleotides matching TRBD2. V trimming: 6 bases; J trimming: 1 base; junction bases outside the gene matches: 24. CDR3 length: 22 residues. Germline CDR1 reads MNHEY; CDR2 reads SVGEGT. CDR3 sequence: CASRRQETQRIPGLAGTDTQYF. The CDR3 DNA reads TGTGCCAGCAGAAGGCAGGAGACCCAGAGAATACCGGGACTAGCGGGCACAGATACGCAGTATTTT.

This clonotype was recorded many times. The rearrangement joins TRBV12-3 or TRBV12-4 to TRBJ2-7; possibly TRBD2 for D (5 bases). V was clipped by 5 bases and J by 2 bases, with 16 bases between them. The CDR3 sequence is 15 residues long. The CDR3: CASSAGPAGPYEQYF. The CDR3, as DNA: TGTGCCAGCAGTGCGGGCCCCGCAGGACCCTACGAGCAGTACTTC.

This clonotype showed up many times. This chain joins TRBV28 and TRBJ1-1; no clear D gene. Germline CDR1 is MDHEN and CDR2 is SYDVKM. V lost 7 bases and J 1 base, leaving 10 bases between the germline ends. CDR3 size: 13 residues. The CDR3 DNA follows: TGTGCCAGCAACCGACCGTCGAACACTGAAGCTTTCTTT. It specifies CASNRPSNTEAFF.

Remarks on this clonotype: A much larger clone differs from this one at a single base, so this may be a read error. The J gene is TRBJ2-7, the V gene TRBV30; 7 bases map to TRBD2. The CDR3 consists of 14 residues. Germline assignment: CDR1 GTSNPN and CDR2 SVGIG (reference sequence). CDR3 bases: TGTGGCTGGGGGGGTGGCGGGAGCTCCTACGAGCAGTACTTC. Translating gives CGWGGGGSSYEQYF.